The 16 T cell receptor beta chains given below trace back to one sample, sequenced in a study of early T cells in non-severe SARS-CoV-2 infection. TCRdb independently ran MiXCR on the 5' RACE reads; one entry per CDR3 protein. The sample contains 35,000 to 55,000 distinct CDR3 sequences, about a quarter of which appear only once. The starting material was whole blood, obtained at baseline. All receptors come from an adult who was a healthcare worker with PCR-confirmed SARS-CoV-2 infection or an uninfected control (not recorded which).

This clonotype showed up just a few times. V is TRBV2 and J is TRBJ2-6; TRBD1 aligns across 8 bases. Germline CDR1 and CDR2: SNHLY and FYNNEI. The CDR3 covers 18 residues. After removal of 6 bases from V and 0 bases from J, the junction contained 10 bases not matched to a gene. CDR3 bases: TGTGCCAGCAGGGCCCCCGGACAGGGAAGCTCTGGGGCCAACGTCCTGACTTTC. This gives the protein CASRAPGQGSSGANVLTF. The entire variable domain, with the rest obtained from reference TRBV2 and TRBJ2-6, is as follows: EPEVTQTPSHQVTQMGQEVILRCVPISNHLYFYWYRQILGQKVEFLVSFYNNEISEKSEIFDDQFSVERPDGSNFTLKIRSTKLEDSAMYFCASRAPGQGSSGANVLTFGAGSRLTVL.

The V and J genes are TRBV3-1 and TRBJ2-4, with TRBD2 as a possible D gene (7 bases). The CDR3 is 18 amino acids. Trimming removed 3 bases from V and 3 bases from J, with 21 bases in between. Germline CDR1 and CDR2: LGHDT and YNNKEL (reference sequence). This CDR3 reads CASSHFPGREGDKNIQYF. The CDR3 DNA reads TGTGCCAGCAGCCATTTCCCCGGCAGGGAGGGGGACAAAAACATTCAGTACTTC.

In its sample, this clonotype ranks as medium-sized. This rearrangement joins TRBV20-1 to TRBJ2-1; tentatively, D is TRBD1 (6 bases). CDR1 DFQATT and CDR2 SNEGSKA come from the germline V gene (reference sequence). CDR3 length: 17 amino acids. V gave up 3 bases and J gave up 2 bases, with 20 bases separating them. This CDR3 reads CSASGVDGQGTYNEQFF. The CDR3 nucleotides are TGCAGTGCTAGCGGGGTTGACGGCCAGGGGACCTACAATGAGCAGTTCTTC.

This clonotype was found a few times. J is TRBJ1-2 and V is TRBV25-1; maybe TRBD1 (5 bases). V was clipped by 6 bases and J by 5 bases, with 13 bases between them. The germline CDR1 and CDR2 sequences are MGHDK and SYGVNS. This CDR3 has 13 residues. The CDR3 spells CASSRGVVYGYTF. The CDR3 DNA reads as TGTGCCAGCAGCCGGGGGGTTGTTTATGGCTACACCTTC.

This clonotype showed up just once. This sequence joins TRBV7-9 and TRBJ2-2; the match to TRBD1 covers 10 bases. Germline lookup yields CDR1 SEHNR and CDR2 FQNEAQ (reference sequence). With 5 bases clipped from V and 2 bases from J, the junction kept 17 bases outside the gene matches. The CDR3 runs 20 residues. This chain's CDR3 is CASSARSGQGIPSNTGELFF. DNA of the CDR3: TGTGCCAGCAGCGCCCGTTCGGGACAGGGGATCCCCTCAAACACCGGGGAGCTGTTTTTT.

This clonotype came up once. The V gene is TRBV4-2, the J gene TRBJ2-1; 8 bases agree with TRBD1. J lost 3 bases, V lost 0 bases, and 4 bases had no gene match. The CDR3 extends over 16 amino acids. Germline lookup yields CDR1 LGHNA and CDR2 YNFKEQ. The DNA for the CDR3 is TGTGCCAGCAGCCAAGAGCAGGGGGCCTACTACAATGAGCAGTTCTTC. It codes for CASSQEQGAYYNEQFF.

The chain couples TRBV12-3 or TRBV12-4 to TRBJ2-1, with 8 bases aligning to TRBD2. Trimming at V came to 6 bases and at J to 2 bases, leaving 6 bases not matched to a gene. This CDR3 contains 15 residues. The CDR3 nucleotides are TGTGCCAGCAGGTCTAGGCGGGGGGCCTACAATGAGCAGTTCTTC. It yields the protein CASRSRRGAYNEQFF.

The chain carries TRBV7-9 and TRBJ1-1; 7 bases map to TRBD1. Trimming took 8 bases from V and 3 from J; bases not matched to a gene: 9. The CDR3 spans 14 residues. The V gene's germline CDR1 is SEHNR and CDR2 FQNEAQ (reference sequence). CDR3 loop: CASVGSRGDTEAFF. The CDR3 bases are TGTGCCAGCGTTGGGAGCAGGGGGGACACTGAAGCTTTCTTT.

The chain links TRBV7-9 to TRBJ1-3; no clear D gene. The CDR3 length is 15 residues. Germline V CDR1 and CDR2: SEHNR, FQNEAQ (reference sequence). Trimming shortened V by 1 base and J by 0 bases, and 7 bases separated the two germline ends. The CDR3 DNA sequence: TGTGCCAGCAGCTTAGGGCTGCGCTCTGGAAACACCATATATTTT. Translation: CASSLGLRSGNTIYF.

This clonotype has just a few counts. This CDR3 reads CASSLEQTSETQYF. Here the CDR3 DNA reads TGTGCCAGCAGTTTAGAGCAGACCAGTGAGACCCAGTACTTC. This chain joins TRBV12-3 or TRBV12-4 and TRBJ2-5; D not certain. There are 14 residues in the CDR3. The ends were cut back, 1 base at V and 5 bases at J, with 11 bases in the middle.

J is TRBJ1-1 and V is TRBV30; unclear D gene. The CDR3 totals 13 residues. CDR1 is GTSNPN, CDR2 SVGIG, per germline (reference sequence). The V gene lost 2 bases and the J gene lost 6 bases, with 13 bases spanning the gap. CDR3 DNA: TGTGCCTGGAGTTATACAGAAAATGCTGAAGCTTTCTTT. Its translation is CAWSYTENAEAFF.

J is TRBJ2-7 and V is TRBV6-6; 7 positions agree with TRBD1. The V gene's germline CDR1 is MNHNY and CDR2 SVGAGI (reference sequence). V was pared by 10 bases and J by 7 bases, with 19 bases of the junction left unmatched. CDR3 size: 15 residues. The DNA of the CDR3 is TGTGCCACTTCTCCCCTCCAAGGTGACAGGGAAGAGCAGTACTTC. This translates into CATSPLQGDREEQYF.

This clonotype came up a few times. Germline and junction disagree at one end, which may indicate a read error. The V gene is TRBV7-7, the J gene TRBJ2-3, with 7 nucleotides matching TRBD1. The length of the CDR3 is 12 residues. Germline V gene data show CDR1 as SSHAT and CDR2 as FNYEAQ (reference sequence). The CDR3 loop reads CASSNRGDTQYF. As DNA, the CDR3 is TGTGCTAGCAGCAACAGGGGAGATACGCAGTATTTT.

V is TRBV7-2 and J is TRBJ1-3; 8 bases fit TRBD1. There are 15 residues in the CDR3. Germline V gene data show CDR1 as SGHTA and CDR2 as FQGNSA. J lost 4 bases, V lost 4 bases, and 6 bases had no gene match. The chain's CDR3 is CASSSRDRPGNTIYF. For the CDR3, the DNA is TGTGCCAGCAGCTCACGGGACAGGCCCGGAAACACCATATATTTT.

This clonotype was observed once. The chain carries TRBV5-1 and TRBJ1-1; 7 bases are a match to TRBD1. V lost 2 bases to trimming and J lost 3 bases; unmatched junction nucleotides: 4. Germline-derived CDR1 and CDR2 are SGHRS and YFSETQ. The CDR3 runs to 14 residues. The CDR3 here is CASSFDRVYTEAFF. In DNA form, the CDR3 reads TGCGCCAGCAGCTTCGACAGGGTCTACACTGAAGCTTTCTTT.

This clonotype has more than one count but fewer than ten. The chain uses TRBV5-4 and TRBJ2-2; D call uncertain. Germline V gives CDR1 SGHNT, CDR2 YYREEE (reference sequence). This CDR3 has 16 amino acids. V lost 4 bases, J lost 2 bases, and 15 bases lay in between. This chain's CDR3 is CASSPKSRFNTGELFF. As DNA, the CDR3 is TGTGCCAGCAGCCCGAAGTCCCGATTCAACACCGGGGAGCTGTTTTTT.